Sequencing of this TCR beta chain was carried out in a study of T cells in Graves' hyperthyroidism and ophthalmopathy. Findings of the study overall: Separating ophthalmopathy from stable hyperthyroidism was achieved by a 13 V-J model.

RNA transcripts provided the source from which TCR beta CDR3 regions were amplified. The TCR CDR3 first-round RT-PCR relied on the HTBI primer set. TCRdb re-called the multiplex PCR reads through MiXCR, storing one row per CDR3 protein. The sample has hundreds of thousands of distinct CDR3 sequences; around 20% are singletons. Investigators excluded patients with uncontrolled infection, other autoimmune disease, pregnancy or lactation. Orbital computed tomography and thyroid ultrasound, together with serum TRAb and thyroxine and clinical symptoms, were used for diagnoses. The CDR3 runs 16 residues. V lost 0 bases and J lost 11; bases outside the gene matches: 13. The germline CDR1 and CDR2 sequences are SGHAT and FQNNGV. In this sample, this clonotype turned up many times. Its target is not known.

What was sequenced was blood. This TCR derives from a man aged 40-49 years with Graves' ophthalmopathy. The chain joins TRBV11-2 to TRBJ2-1; 7 positions match TRBD2. The CDR3 DNA reads TGTGCCAGCAGCTTAGACGCAGGGTGGGCTAGCGGAAAGCAGTTCTTC. It codes for CASSLDAGWASGKQFF.